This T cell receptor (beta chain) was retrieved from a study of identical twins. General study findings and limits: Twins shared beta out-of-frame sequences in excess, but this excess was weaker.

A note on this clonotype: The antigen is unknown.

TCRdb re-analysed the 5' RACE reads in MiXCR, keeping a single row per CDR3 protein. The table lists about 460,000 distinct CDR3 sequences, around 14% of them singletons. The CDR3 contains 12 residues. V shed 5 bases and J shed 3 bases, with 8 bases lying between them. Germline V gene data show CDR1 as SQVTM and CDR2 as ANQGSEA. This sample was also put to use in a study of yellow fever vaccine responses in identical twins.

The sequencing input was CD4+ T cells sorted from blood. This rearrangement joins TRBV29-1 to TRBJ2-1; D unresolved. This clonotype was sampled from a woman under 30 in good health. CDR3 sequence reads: CSVWLGYNEQFF. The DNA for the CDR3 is TGCAGCGTTTGGCTAGGCTACAATGAGCAGTTCTTC.